This TCR beta chain was obtained from a study of PD-1 blockade in classical Hodgkin lymphoma. Findings of the study overall: The authors excluded patients who started nivolumab under 1 year after ASCT.

Some clones are missing from TCRdb's copy, which holds only in-frame ones; the method was immunoSEQ multiplex PCR. The sample lists about 12,000 clones, around nine tenths occurring once. From germline, CDR1 is MNHEY and CDR2 SMNVEV (reference sequence). The V end lost 8 bases, the J end lost 8 bases, and 13 bases lay between the germline ends. There are 12 residues in the CDR3. This clone was seen only once. Its target is unknown. Time point indicated: cycle 4 day 1 (C4D1), after five to seven weeks of nivolumab. Exposure to brentuximab vedotin varied, and each patient had relapsed following autologous stem cell transplantation. Thawed PBMCs were the source of CD4+ T cells, purified by magnetic negative selection.

This receptor was taken from a human donor with classical Hodgkin lymphoma. Sequenced here: CD4+ T cells from blood, sampled before the fourth cycle of nivolumab. The genes are TRBV27 and TRBJ2-1, with D tentatively TRBD1 (6 bases). CDR3 region: CASQIRGDEQFF. The DNA of the CDR3 is TGTGCCAGCCAAATCAGGGGCGATGAGCAGTTCTTC.